A selection of T cell receptor beta chains follows, all from one sample in a study of technical replicates of blood from several donors. This table comes from immunoSEQ multiplex PCR, and its TCRdb copy is limited to in-frame clones, with some not included. The sample lists more than 90,000 clones, approximately 96% occurring once. Sequences were obtained from T cells isolated from PBMCs. Source of these receptors: a human donor in good health. CDR3s include the opening cysteine and the closing phenylalanine or tryptophan. A D gene is named only where the DNA matches it firmly. Clone size is not always given. Where it is, it says once, few, many or a class for expanded clones.

CDR3 DNA | CDR3 protein | D gene | V gene | clone size | J gene
TGTGCCAGCTCACCAGTACAGGGGCTCGGTACCGGGGAGCTGTTTTTT | CASSPVQGLGTGELFF | TRBD1 | TRBV18 | NA | TRBJ2-2
TGTGCCAGCAGTTTCGGGGGGGGCCAGCCCCAGCATTTT | CASSFGGGQPQHF | NA | TRBV28 | NA | TRBJ1-5
TGTGCCAGCAGCTCGATTGAGCGGGGACGGGACAATGAGCAGTTCTTC | CASSSIERGRDNEQFF | TRBD2 | TRBV7-8 | NA | TRBJ2-1
TGTGCCAGCAGCTTAGTGGCGGGCCGCACAGATACGCAGTATTTT | CASSLVAGRTDTQYF | NA | TRBV7-2 | NA | TRBJ2-3
TGCGCCAGCAGCCCAACCCCAAGAGGGGGCGAAAAACTGTTTTTT | CASSPTPRGGEKLFF | TRBD1 | TRBV4-1 | NA | TRBJ1-4
TGTGCCAGTAGTATACAGGGGGAGACCCAGTACTTC | CASSIQGETQYF | NA | TRBV19 | NA | TRBJ2-5
TGTGCCAGCAGCTTAGTTGGACAGGGGTTTAAAGACTATGGCTACACCTTC | CASSLVGQGFKDYGYTF | TRBD1 | TRBV7-9 | NA | TRBJ1-2
TGCGCCAGCAGCACCGGGACAGGGGATCAGCCCCAGCATTTT | CASSTGTGDQPQHF | TRBD1 | TRBV5-1 | NA | TRBJ1-5
TGTGCCAGCAGCTCCCGGACTAGCGGGGGGGTGAACACCGGGGAGCTGTTTTTT | CASSSRTSGGVNTGELFF | TRBD2 | TRBV11-2 | NA | TRBJ2-2
TGCGCCAGCAGCCCATTGGCTCAGGGGGGTGAAAAACTGTTTTTT | CASSPLAQGGEKLFF | TRBD1 | TRBV4-1 | NA | TRBJ1-4
TGCGCCAGCAGCCAGAGTGCCGGGACTACGCAAGAGACCCAGTACTTC | CASSQSAGTTQETQYF | TRBD2 | TRBV4-1 | NA | TRBJ2-5
TGTGCCACTAGCCAGATAAGCCAGGTTCTCTCGGGCTACACCTTC | CATSQISQVLSGYTF | NA | TRBV28 | NA | TRBJ1-2
TGTGCCAGCACCCGACTAGCGGGGGTCACAGATACGCAGTATTTT | CASTRLAGVTDTQYF | TRBD2 | TRBV13 | NA | TRBJ2-3
TGTGCCAGCAGGGCCCCCCCGTTCCGACAGGGGGAGCAGCCCCAGCATTTT | CASRAPPFRQGEQPQHF | TRBD1 | TRBV28 | NA | TRBJ1-5
TGTGCCAGCAGTGAAAGAGACAGGGCCTACGAGCAGTACTTC | CASSERDRAYEQYF | TRBD1 | TRBV2 | NA | TRBJ2-7
TGTGCCAGCAGTTACACAATTGATCAGCCCCAGCATTTT | CASSYTIDQPQHF | NA | TRBV6-5 | once | TRBJ1-5
TGTGCCAGCAATCGGGACAGGGGGGATGGCTACACCTTC | CASNRDRGDGYTF | TRBD1 | TRBV7-9 | NA | TRBJ1-2
TGTGCCAGTAGTATAGGGACTAGCGGGAGGGTATATGAGCAGTTCTTC | CASSIGTSGRVYEQFF | TRBD2 | TRBV19 | NA | TRBJ2-1
TGTGCCAGCAGCTTCCAGGCCGTAGCGGGACCATTCTACGAGCAGTACTTC | CASSFQAVAGPFYEQYF | TRBD2 | TRBV28 | NA | TRBJ2-7
TGTGCCAGCTCGTACCCTAGCGGGGGGACCTACAATGAGCAGTTCTTC | CASSYPSGGTYNEQFF | TRBD2 | TRBV18 | NA | TRBJ2-1
TGTGCCAGTAGTAAGACAGGGGGTGAATCCTACGAGCAGTACTTC | CASSKTGGESYEQYF | TRBD1 | TRBV19 | few | TRBJ2-7
TGTGCCAGTAGTCGTGCAACTAATGAAAAACTGTTTTTT | CASSRATNEKLFF | NA | TRBV19 | NA | TRBJ1-4
TGCGCCAGCAGCCCTAAAGGACTAGCGGTTTACAATGAGCAGTTCTTC | CASSPKGLAVYNEQFF | TRBD2 | TRBV4-1 | NA | TRBJ2-1
TGCAGCGTTGATCCCAAGAACACTGAAGCTTTCTTT | CSVDPKNTEAFF | NA | TRBV29-1 | NA | TRBJ1-1
TGCGCCAGCAGCCAACCGGGGGGCTCACCCCTCCACTTT | CASSQPGGSPLHF | NA | TRBV4-1 | once | TRBJ1-6
TGCGCCAGCAGGAGACAGGGGGTAAGCTACACTGAAGCTTTCTTT | CASRRQGVSYTEAFF | TRBD1 | TRBV5-1 | NA | TRBJ1-1
TGTGCCAGCAGCTCCTCGAGTACCTACGAGCAGTACTTC | CASSSSSTYEQYF | NA | TRBV11-3 | many | TRBJ2-7
TGTGCCAGCAGCCAAGTTCCGATGGGCCTGAGCAATGAGCAGTTCTTC | CASSQVPMGLSNEQFF | NA | TRBV14 | NA | TRBJ2-1
TGTGCCAGCAGCAAAGAAGGGGTACGTACGAACACTGAAGCTTTCTTT | CASSKEGVRTNTEAFF | NA | TRBV21-1 | NA | TRBJ1-1
TGTGCCAGCAGCACCCTTCGCGGGGATCGGATGAACACTGAAGCTTTCTTT | CASSTLRGDRMNTEAFF | NA | TRBV11-2 | NA | TRBJ1-1
TGTGCCACCCGGCCGGAGTCAGCACTTGAAGCTTTCTTT | CATRPESALEAFF | NA | TRBV10-3 | NA | TRBJ1-1
TGTGCCAGCAGTTTATTCCCCGGGACTAGCGGGATTACGGGATACAATGAGCAGTTCTTC | CASSLFPGTSGITGYNEQFF | TRBD2 | TRBV27 | NA | TRBJ2-1
TGTGCCAGCAGCTTGCAGGGGGCGACTGAAGCTTTCTTT | CASSLQGATEAFF | TRBD1 | TRBV11-3 | NA | TRBJ1-1
TGTGCCAGCCTTAAACTGGCAGGGGCCGATCAGCCCCAGCATTTT | CASLKLAGADQPQHF | NA | TRBV6-1 | NA | TRBJ1-5
TGTGCCAGCAGCGTAGGGGCGGGCGAAACTGGAAACACCATATATTTT | CASSVGAGETGNTIYF | NA | TRBV9 | NA | TRBJ1-3
TGTGCCAGCAGTGAATACGACCAAGAGACCCAGTACTTC | CASSEYDQETQYF | NA | TRBV25-1 | NA | TRBJ2-5
TGTGCCAGCAGTTTATCCGGACAGGGTAGCCAGCCCCAGCATTTT | CASSLSGQGSQPQHF | TRBD1 | TRBV27 | NA | TRBJ1-5
TGCGCCAGCAGCCTCGACACTGAAGCTTTCTTT | CASSLDTEAFF | NA | TRBV5-1 | few | TRBJ1-1
TGTGCCAGCAGATCGCAGGAGGGCACAGATACGCAGTATTTT | CASRSQEGTDTQYF | NA | TRBV7-6 | NA | TRBJ2-3
TGTGCCAGCAGCCCATCGGGACAGGCTAATGAAAAACTGTTTTTT | CASSPSGQANEKLFF | TRBD1 | TRBV7-9 | NA | TRBJ1-4
TGCGCCAGCAGCTTCGGACTAGCGGGGCCGGATACGCAGTATTTT | CASSFGLAGPDTQYF | TRBD2 | TRBV5-1 | NA | TRBJ2-3
TGTGCCAGCAGTGTGATCCTAAGGAGCGGGGGTATAGAAGAGACCCAGTACTTC | CASSVILRSGGIEETQYF | TRBD2 | TRBV2 | NA | TRBJ2-5
TGTGCCAGTACCCAAATAGCGGGGGGCACAGATACGCAGTATTTT | CASTQIAGGTDTQYF | TRBD2 | TRBV19 | NA | TRBJ2-3
TGCGCCAGCAGCCCTCGGGAGGGCCGCAATGAGCAGTTCTTC | CASSPREGRNEQFF | TRBD2 | TRBV4-1 | NA | TRBJ2-1
TGCGCCAGCAGCTTCGCGGGACAGGCAGATACGCAGTATTTT | CASSFAGQADTQYF | TRBD1 | TRBV5-1 | NA | TRBJ2-3
TGTGCCAGCAGTTACGTTCAGGGGGGGACCCAGTACTTC | CASSYVQGGTQYF | NA | TRBV6-5 | once | TRBJ2-5
TGCGCCAGCAGCTCTACCCTACCCGGCAATGAGCAGTTCTTC | CASSSTLPGNEQFF | NA | TRBV5-1 | NA | TRBJ2-1
TGTGCCAGTAGTACTGGTGCCGGGACAGGGGGTCACGAGCAGTACTTC | CASSTGAGTGGHEQYF | TRBD1 | TRBV19 | NA | TRBJ2-7
TGCGCCAGCAGCGGCGGGACAGGCCCGGAAAAACTGTTTTTT | CASSGGTGPEKLFF | TRBD1 | TRBV5-1 | NA | TRBJ1-4
TGTGCCAGCAGTGCCACAGGGATCTACGATGAAAAACTGTTTTTT | CASSATGIYDEKLFF | NA | TRBV25-1 | once | TRBJ1-4
TGTGCCAGCAGCGCCGGGACAGACTACGAGCAGTACTTC | CASSAGTDYEQYF | TRBD1 | TRBV25-1 | once | TRBJ2-7